The sample holds a few counts of the clone carrying this T cell receptor beta chain. As yet, its antigen is unknown. CDR1 and CDR2 from the germline V gene are SGHAT and FQNNGV. J lost 3 bases, V lost 9 bases, and 5 bases had no gene match. The CDR3 sequence is 14 residues long. Assay: immunoSEQ multiplex PCR; the TCRdb copy retains only in-frame clones and omits some. The sample holds over 60,000 clones, 75% to 85% seen once. The data derive from a study of a mutant IDH1 vaccine in newly diagnosed glioma. As to time point: week 35, safety follow-up. The investigators gave 300 ug of mutant IDH1 20-mer peptide in each vaccine dose, together with topical imiquimod.

This clonotype originated in a man aged 40-50 years with glioma. Sequences were derived from PBMCs, sampled from a glioma patient whose treatment included an IDH1 peptide vaccine. This sequence joins TRBV11-2 and TRBJ2-7; 13 nucleotides agree with TRBD2. CDR3 DNA: TGTGCCAGTAGTCGGACTAGCGGGAGCTACGAGCAGTACTTC. Translation: CASSRTSGSYEQYF.